This T cell receptor (beta chain) was captured by sequencing in a study of cytotoxic CD8 clonotypes in ibrutinib-treated CLL. V lost 0 bases to trimming and J lost 2 bases, with 8 bases between them. The CDR3 totals 14 residues. CDR1 is SGHRS, CDR2 YFSETQ, per germline. Target depth was 1 in 200,000 to 1 in 1 million T cells, about 10x per clonotype. Clones were sequenced by immunoSEQ multiplex PCR, and TCRdb holds only the in-frame ones, with some missing. The data contain some 43,000 clones, around 73% of them singletons. On this clone itself: The sample holds other DNA sequences that translate to the same CDR3.

The TCR comes from a human donor with chronic lymphocytic leukemia. This material consisted of PBMCs, taken after 12 months of ibrutinib treatment. The genes are TRBV5-1 and TRBJ2-5; D is ambiguous. CDR3 sequence: CASSLEGQQETQYF. CDR3 nucleotides: TGCGCCAGCAGCTTGGAAGGCCAACAAGAGACCCAGTACTTC.